What follows are 7 T cell receptor beta chains derived from one specimen sequenced in a study of T cells after yellow fever vaccination. TCRdb independently ran MiXCR on the 5' RACE reads; one entry per CDR3 protein. The sample has roughly 60,000 distinct CDR3 sequences; approximately 7% are singletons. The material sequenced was CD8+ T cells sorted from PBMCs, taken on the day of the first yellow fever vaccination. These receptors all come from a man aged 18 to 30 who received the YFV17D yellow fever vaccine.

The rearrangement links TRBV7-8 to TRBJ2-5; D gene uncertain. The V end was cut by 1 base, the J end by 5 bases, with 11 bases between. The length of the CDR3 is 14 residues. Looked up from germline, CDR1 is SGHVS and CDR2 is FQNEAQ. The chain's CDR3 is CASSLGGSGETQYF. The DNA for the CDR3 is TGTGCCAGCAGCTTAGGAGGTTCTGGGGAGACCCAGTACTTC.

This clonotype was seen many times. The V gene is TRBV20-1, the J gene TRBJ2-3; D is uncertain. This CDR3 has 17 amino acids. Germline assignment: CDR1 DFQATT and CDR2 SNEGSKA (reference sequence). The V gene lost 1 base and the J gene lost 5 bases, with 22 bases spanning the gap. CDR3 nucleotide sequence: TGCAGTGCTAGAGTATTAGGAGATGTTGTATTAGAAGATACGCAGTATTTT. Translating it yields CSARVLGDVVLEDTQYF.

This clonotype was seen a few times. The chain joins TRBV11-1 to TRBJ2-1; 9 positions agree with TRBD1. The V gene's germline CDR1 is SGHAT and CDR2 FQDESV (reference sequence). The CDR3 extends over 14 amino acids. V lost 5 bases, J lost 6 bases, and 5 bases stayed unmatched. DNA of the CDR3: TGTGCCAGCAGCCTAGGACAGGGGCCCAATGAGCAGTTCTTC. This translates into CASSLGQGPNEQFF.

The sample holds many counts of this clonotype. This chain joins TRBV7-6 and TRBJ2-5; the D is unclear. The CDR3 totals 12 residues. Trimming left V 1 base short and J 2 bases short, with 2 bases between. Germline V gene data show CDR1 as SGHVS and CDR2 as FNYEAQ. Written as DNA, the CDR3 is TGTGCCAGCAGCTTAGATCAAGAGACCCAGTACTTC. Its protein is CASSLDQETQYF.

The table lists this clonotype with many counts. J is TRBJ2-1 and V is TRBV12-3 or TRBV12-4, with TRBD2 identical over 8 bases. The CDR3 consists of 15 residues. V lost 6 bases to trimming and J lost 4 bases; unmatched junction nucleotides: 8. The CDR3 nucleotides are TGTGCCAGCAGCCAAACTAGCGGACTTTACAATGAGCAGTTCTTC. Protein: CASSQTSGLYNEQFF.

V gene TRBV5-4 combines with J gene TRBJ1-5; 9 bases map to TRBD1. The V gene end was trimmed by 5 bases and the J gene end by 3 bases; junction bases not matched to a gene: 6. Looked up from germline, CDR1 is SGHNT and CDR2 is YYREEE (reference sequence). This CDR3 has 15 amino acids. As DNA, the CDR3 is TGTGCCAGCAGTAGAGGGACAGGGCCCAATCAGCCCCAGCATTTT. The encoded protein is CASSRGTGPNQPQHF.

This clonotype showed up many times. The chain joins TRBV29-1 to TRBJ2-1; 8 bases fit TRBD2. V shed 6 bases and J 3 bases; nucleotides not matched to a gene: 4. This CDR3 comprises 13 residues. Germline V gives CDR1 SQVTM, CDR2 ANQGSEA. The CDR3 loop is CSVGGLVYNEQFF. The CDR3 DNA is TGCAGCGTCGGGGGACTAGTCTACAATGAGCAGTTCTTC.